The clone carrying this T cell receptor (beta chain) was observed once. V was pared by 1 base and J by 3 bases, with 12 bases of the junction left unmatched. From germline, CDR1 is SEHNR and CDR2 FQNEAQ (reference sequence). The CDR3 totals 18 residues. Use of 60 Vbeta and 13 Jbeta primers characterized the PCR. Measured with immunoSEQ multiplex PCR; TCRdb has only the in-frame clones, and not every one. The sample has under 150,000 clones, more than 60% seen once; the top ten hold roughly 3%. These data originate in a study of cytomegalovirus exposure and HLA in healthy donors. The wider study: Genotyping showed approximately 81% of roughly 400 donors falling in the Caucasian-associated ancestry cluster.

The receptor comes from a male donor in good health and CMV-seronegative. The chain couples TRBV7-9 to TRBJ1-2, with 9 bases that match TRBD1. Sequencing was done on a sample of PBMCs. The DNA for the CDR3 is TGTGCCAGCAGCTTAGGCCTGGACAGGGGCGAACTAGACTATGGCTACACCTTC. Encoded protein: CASSLGLDRGELDYGYTF. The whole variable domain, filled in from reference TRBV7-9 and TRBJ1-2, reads DTGVSQNPRHKITKRGQNVTFRCDPISEHNRLYWYRQTLGQGPEFLTYFQNEAQLEKSRLLSDRFSAERPKGSFSTLEIQRTEQGDSAMYLCASSLGLDRGELDYGYTFGSGTRLTVV.